These 13 T cell receptor beta chains originate from one sample sequenced in a study of cytomegalovirus exposure and HLA in healthy donors. Amplification used 60 Vbeta primers and 13 Jbeta primers. Generated by immunoSEQ multiplex PCR, the TCRdb table keeps only in-frame clones and is missing some. The sample includes roughly 140,000 clones, about four fifths seen only once; the top ten take more than 2.5%. Material for sequencing was PBMCs. Receptors were obtained from a male donor in good health and CMV-seronegative.

The table lists this clone with a few counts. CDR3 nucleotide sequence: TGTGCCAGCTCACTCGGGTCACAGGTTGAAGCTTTCTTT. Its protein product is CASSLGSQVEAFF. The chain combines TRBV18 with TRBJ1-1, with a weak D call TRBD1 (5 bases). V lost 4 bases and J lost 7, with 13 bases in between. The germline V gene encodes CDR1 KGHSH and CDR2 LQKENI. The CDR3 loop spans 13 amino acids.

This clone has a handful of counts. This chain uses TRBV18 with TRBJ2-1, with D uncertain. The V gene's germline CDR1 is KGHSH and CDR2 LQKENI. V gave up 0 bases and J gave up 0 bases, with 6 bases separating them. The CDR3 is 15 residues long. CDR3 region: CASSPPWSSYNEQFF. CDR3 sequence (DNA): TGTGCCAGCTCACCACCATGGAGCTCCTACAATGAGCAGTTCTTC. The full variable domain, in which reference TRBV18 and TRBJ2-1 provide the parts outside the CDR3, is NAGVMQNPRHLVRRRGQEARLRCSPMKGHSHVYWYRQLPEEGLKFMVYLQKENIIDESGMPKERFSAEFPKEGPSILRIQQVVRGDSAAYFCASSPPWSSYNEQFFGPGTRLTVL.

Notes on this clone: One junction end disagrees with the germline gene, perhaps due to a read error. V usage is TRBV6-1 and J usage is TRBJ2-1; tentatively, D is TRBD1 or TRBD2 (5 bases each). CDR1 is MNHNS and CDR2 is SASEGT in the germline V gene. The CDR3 has 13 residues. The CDR3 loop reads CVSSEEGPHLQFF. The CDR3 nucleotides are TGTGTCAGCAGTGAAGAGGGGCCCCACCTGCAGTTCTTC.

The V and J genes are TRBV6-5 and TRBJ2-3; 7 bases fit TRBD2. V lost 2 bases to trimming and J lost 4 bases; unmatched junction nucleotides: 0. Germline V gene sequence: CDR1 MNHEY, CDR2 SVGAGI. The CDR3 covers 13 residues. The DNA for the CDR3 is TGTGCCAGCAGTTACCGGGAGGCAGATACGCAGTATTTT. Amino acid sequence: CASSYREADTQYF.

The V and J genes are TRBV19 and TRBJ1-1, with 8 bases identical to TRBD1. The ends lost 8 bases at V and 4 bases at J; junction bases unmatched: 3. CDR1 and CDR2 (germline): LNHDA, SQIVND (reference sequence). The CDR3 is 12 amino acids. The CDR3 DNA reads TGTGCCAGTCGACAGGGGAGCACTGAAGCTTTCTTT. Encoded protein: CASRQGSTEAFF.

The chain recombines TRBV11-2 with TRBJ2-7; D remains ambiguous. This CDR3 is built from 15 residues. The germline V gene has CDR1 SGHAT and CDR2 FQNNGV. The V end lost 5 bases, the J end lost 1 base, and 15 bases lay between the germline ends. The CDR3, as DNA: TGTGCCAGCAGCCCTCTATCTTTGTCTTCCTACGAGCAGTACTTC. Encoded protein: CASSPLSLSSYEQYF.

The chain uses TRBV9 and TRBJ2-1; 11 nucleotides agree with TRBD2. V gave up 3 bases and J gave up 9 bases; unmatched junction bases: 5. The CDR3 is 14 residues long. The germline V gene encodes CDR1 SGDLS and CDR2 YYNGEE. The CDR3 here is CASSASGRSGEQFF. DNA for the CDR3: TGTGCCAGCAGCGCTAGCGGGAGGAGTGGTGAGCAGTTCTTC.

The chain links TRBV5-8 to TRBJ2-2; a possible D gene is TRBD1 (6 bases). V was clipped by 2 bases and J by 7 bases, with 18 bases between them. The CDR3 covers 16 residues. CDR1 and CDR2 from the germline V gene are SGHTS and YDEGEE. CDR3 in amino acids: CASSFPGQPIFGELFF. CDR3 in DNA: TGTGCCAGCAGCTTTCCAGGACAGCCGATATTCGGGGAGCTGTTTTTT.

This chain connects TRBV28 to TRBJ2-5, with 9 bases identical to TRBD2. The CDR3 totals 15 residues. CDR1 and CDR2 (germline): MDHEN, SYDVKM. J was trimmed by 4 bases and V by 6 bases; bases with no gene match: 9. CDR3 sequence: CASSSNVAGAETQYF. Written as DNA, the CDR3 is TGTGCCAGCAGCTCTAATGTAGCGGGAGCAGAGACCCAGTACTTC. The full variable domain, its missing parts supplied by reference TRBV28 and TRBJ2-5, is DVKVTQSSRYLVKRTGEKVFLECVQDMDHENMFWYRQDPGLGLRLIYFSYDVKMKEKGDIPEGYSVSREKKERFSLILESASTNQTSMYLCASSSNVAGAETQYFGPGTRLLVL.

V usage is TRBV4-3 and J usage is TRBJ2-1; TRBD2 matches 11 bases. Germline loops: CDR1 LGHNA, CDR2 YSLEER. The CDR3 runs 16 residues. The ends lost 1 base at V and 2 bases at J; junction bases unmatched: 1. Here the CDR3 DNA reads TGCGCCAGCAGCCAAGTAGCGGGAGGGCCCTACAATGAGCAGTTCTTC. This codes for CASSQVAGGPYNEQFF.

This chain connects TRBV27 to TRBJ1-5, with 10 bases aligning to TRBD1. V trimming: 3 bases; J trimming: 0 bases; junction bases outside the gene matches: 14. The CDR3 totals 20 residues. CDR1 is MNHEY, CDR2 SMNVEV, per germline (reference sequence). The CDR3 DNA is TGTGCCAGCAGTTTCCCCCGACAGGGGGCGGGGGGGTATAGCAATCAGCCCCAGCATTTT. This codes for CASSFPRQGAGGYSNQPQHF.

CDR3 protein: CASATSVYEQYF. The CDR3 bases are TGTGCCAGCGCCACTAGCGTCTACGAGCAGTACTTC. This chain links TRBV27 with TRBJ2-7; 7 nucleotides agree with TRBD2. This CDR3 has 12 amino acids. With V trimmed by 8 bases and J by 3 bases, 4 bases remained unmatched. Germline CDR1 is MNHEY and CDR2 is SMNVEV (reference sequence).

This sequence joins TRBV19 and TRBJ2-3, with 12 bases fitting TRBD2. V shed 6 bases, J shed 5 bases, and the junction held 6 bases outside the gene matches. The CDR3 sequence is 15 residues long. CDR1 is LNHDA and CDR2 is SQIVND in the germline V gene (reference sequence). The CDR3 protein is CASRGLAGLQDTQYF. CDR3 nucleotide sequence: TGTGCCAGTAGGGGACTAGCGGGTTTGCAAGATACGCAGTATTTT.